One and the same sample provided the 17 T cell receptor beta chains below, sequenced in a study of T cell responses to AZD1222 COVID-19 vaccine. Sequencing was performed with immunoSEQ multiplex PCR; in TCRdb, only in-frame clones are kept and a portion is missing. The data show some 130,000 clones, with about 88% seen just once and 7.5% to 8% held by the top ten. The sample here was peripheral blood, taken on day 0 of AZD1222 vaccination. These receptors came from an adult in good health.

The J gene is TRBJ2-1, the V gene TRBV9, with TRBD1 identical over 7 bases. Germline values: CDR1 SGDLS, CDR2 YYNGEE. This CDR3 has 15 amino acids. Losses at the gene ends were 4 bases for V and 5 bases for J; bases not matched to a gene: 9. The CDR3 loop reads CASSTTKGADNEQFF. CDR3 coding DNA: TGTGCCAGCAGCACGACGAAGGGGGCAGACAATGAGCAGTTCTTC.

This clone occurred once. The chain carries TRBV19 and TRBJ1-5; 7 bases fit TRBD1. With V trimmed by 6 bases and J by 6 bases, 8 bases remained unmatched. The CDR3 runs to 14 residues. CDR1 and CDR2 (germline): LNHDA, SQIVND (reference sequence). The CDR3 coding sequence is TGTGCCAGTAGACGACAGGGATCCGGTCAGCCCCAGCATTTT. Translating it yields CASRRQGSGQPQHF.

V and J are TRBV12-3 or TRBV12-4 and TRBJ2-5, with 7 bases matching TRBD2. The CDR3 runs to 13 residues. Losses at the gene ends were 2 bases for V and 3 bases for J; bases not matched to a gene: 0. CDR3 sequence reads: CASSLRGEETQYF. CDR3 in DNA: TGTGCCAGCAGTTTACGGGGGGAAGAGACCCAGTACTTC.

V is TRBV19 and J is TRBJ1-2, with unresolved D. Germline CDR1 reads LNHDA; CDR2 reads SQIVND (reference sequence). The CDR3 is 14 amino acids. Trimming pared 7 bases from V and 2 bases from J, leaving 14 bases between. The CDR3 spells CASTNVDGNYGYTF. CDR3 coding DNA: TGTGCCAGTACCAACGTAGACGGGAACTATGGCTACACCTTC.

V is TRBV6-6 and J is TRBJ1-3; D is perhaps TRBD1 (6 bases). The V gene's germline CDR1 is MNHNY and CDR2 SVGAGI (reference sequence). There are 14 residues in the CDR3. V was pared by 6 bases and J by 8 bases, with 17 bases between. The DNA of the CDR3 is TGTGCCAGCAGAGCATACAGGGACCGAGACACCATATATTTT. Residues: CASRAYRDRDTIYF.

The chain uses TRBV7-2 and TRBJ2-7; no clear D gene. The CDR3 extends over 11 amino acids. The V gene's germline CDR1 is SGHTA and CDR2 FQGNSA. Between the trimmed V and J ends, which lost 2 bases and 5 bases, there was a span of 4 bases. CDR3 residues: CASSLSHEQYF. CDR3 bases: TGTGCCAGCAGCTTATCCCACGAGCAGTACTTC.

This clone was seen a handful of times. The CDR3 nucleotides read TGCGCCAGCAGTCCCAGCTCCTACGAGCAGTACTTC. Its protein product is CASSPSSYEQYF. The chain employs TRBV4-1 and TRBJ2-7; D gene ambiguous. V was clipped by 6 bases and J by 0 bases, with 6 bases between them. This CDR3 spans 12 amino acids. Germline-derived CDR1 and CDR2 are MGHRA and YSYEKL.

V is TRBV6-5 and J is TRBJ1-5, with D perhaps TRBD1 (5 bases). Germline V gene sequence: CDR1 MNHEY, CDR2 SVGAGI. The CDR3 loop spans 15 amino acids. V lost 8 bases and J lost 2, with 16 bases in between. The CDR3 sequence is CASRRGGAGNQPQHF. CDR3 DNA sequence: TGTGCCAGCCGCCGGGGTGGGGCCGGCAATCAGCCCCAGCATTTT.

This clone has just one count. This rearrangement joins TRBV28 to TRBJ1-2; possibly TRBD1 for D (5 bases). From germline, CDR1 is MDHEN and CDR2 SYDVKM. CDR3 length equals 14 residues. Between the trimmed V and J ends, which lost 2 bases and 3 bases, there was a span of 10 bases. DNA of the CDR3: TGTGCCAGCAGTTTAACGGGGCAGGACTATGGCTACACCTTC. This gives the protein CASSLTGQDYGYTF.

The chain joins TRBV28 to TRBJ1-5; perhaps TRBD1 as D (5 bases). V was shortened by 3 bases and J by 7 bases, with 13 bases between the two germline ends. Germline values: CDR1 MDHEN, CDR2 SYDVKM. CDR3 length: 14 residues. The CDR3 is CASSLGPFPQPQHF. In DNA form, the CDR3 reads TGTGCCAGCAGTTTGGGACCCTTCCCCCAGCCCCAGCATTTT.

CDR3 DNA sequence: TGTGCCAGCAGCGCATCGGTAGTGGATAATTCACCCCTCCACTTT. This encodes CASSASVVDNSPLHF. The rearrangement links TRBV7-9 to TRBJ1-6; D gene ambiguous. Germline V gene lookup returns CDR1 SEHNR and CDR2 FQNEAQ (reference sequence). The V end was cut by 5 bases, the J end by 5 bases, with 13 bases between. This CDR3 comprises 15 residues.

The chain couples TRBV5-1 to TRBJ1-1; tentative D call: TRBD1 (6 bases). The germline gives CDR1 SGHRS, CDR2 YFSETQ. The ends were cut back, 2 bases at V and 2 bases at J, with 10 bases in the middle. The length of the CDR3 is 14 residues. This chain's CDR3 is CASSLSGANTEAFF. CDR3 in DNA: TGCGCCAGCAGCTTATCGGGGGCTAACACTGAAGCTTTCTTT.

The gene calls are TRBV11-2 and TRBJ1-5, with no clear D. V lost 1 base to trimming and J lost 7 bases, with 11 bases between them. This CDR3 is 14 amino acids long. Germline CDR1 reads SGHAT; CDR2 reads FQNNGV. CDR3 sequence: CASSLVGGGQPQHF. The CDR3, as DNA: TGTGCCAGCAGCTTAGTCGGAGGCGGGCAGCCCCAGCATTTT.

Here the CDR3 reads CASSVGAGGGGNTIYF. CDR3 DNA: TGTGCCAGCAGCGTAGGGGCAGGGGGAGGTGGAAACACCATATATTTT. V is TRBV9 and J is TRBJ1-3, with 7 positions matching TRBD1. Germline V gene data show CDR1 as SGDLS and CDR2 as YYNGEE. The CDR3 has 16 amino acids. With V trimmed by 0 bases and J by 3 bases, 6 bases remained unmatched.

The V and J genes are TRBV19 and TRBJ1-5; 8 nucleotides match TRBD1. The CDR3 totals 15 residues. V lost 3 bases and J lost 3; bases outside the gene matches: 4. CDR1 and CDR2 from the germline V gene are LNHDA and SQIVND (reference sequence). CDR3 sequence reads: CASSINRGTNQPQHF. CDR3 nucleotides: TGTGCCAGTAGTATTAACAGGGGGACCAATCAGCCCCAGCATTTT.

The gene calls are TRBV6-6 and TRBJ2-1; TRBD1 aligns across 10 bases. In germline, CDR1 is MNHNY, CDR2 SVGAGI (reference sequence). This CDR3 comprises 15 residues. V dropped 5 bases and J dropped 7; count of bases not matched to a gene: 8. The CDR3 sequence is CASSKDRGGLNEQFF. As DNA, the CDR3 is TGTGCCAGCAGTAAGGACAGGGGGGGTCTGAATGAGCAGTTCTTC.

This chain links TRBV2 with TRBJ2-7, with D hard to call. Trimming pared 7 bases from V and 0 bases from J, leaving 7 bases between. The CDR3 length is 12 residues. CDR1 is SNHLY, CDR2 FYNNEI, per germline. The DNA for the CDR3 is TGTGCCAGCAACGAGAACTCCTACGAGCAGTACTTC. It is translated as CASNENSYEQYF. Complete variable domain (other parts from reference TRBV2 and TRBJ2-7): EPEVTQTPSHQVTQMGQEVILRCVPISNHLYFYWYRQILGQKVEFLVSFYNNEISEKSEIFDDQFSVERPDGSNFTLKIRSTKLEDSAMYFCASNENSYEQYFGPGTRLTVT.